Listed here is a single TCR beta chain. V dropped 2 bases and J dropped 3 bases, with 17 bases sitting between them. Germline values: CDR1 SGHTA, CDR2 FQGNSA. This CDR3 has 16 amino acids. PCR primers comprised 60 Vbeta and 13 Jbeta primers. Method: immunoSEQ multiplex PCR; TCRdb's copy keeps in-frame clones and lacks some. The data contain 120,000 to 150,000 clones, under 90% of them singletons. These data belong to a study of cytomegalovirus exposure and HLA in healthy donors. Sequences were obtained from PBMCs. The chain uses TRBV7-2 and TRBJ2-7; D not certain. This clonotype was sampled from a male donor in good health and CMV-seronegative. The CDR3 protein is CASSLSLTSPIYEQYF. CDR3 bases: TGTGCCAGCAGCTTATCCCTCACCTCCCCTATCTACGAGCAGTACTTC.